A selection of T cell receptor beta chains follows, all from one sample in a study of CXCR3-negative and CXCR3-positive naive CD8 T cells. TCRdb re-called the 5' RACE reads, yielding one record per CDR3 amino acid sequence without DNA. This sample carries approximately 38,000 distinct CDR3 sequences, with roughly 8% going to the ten biggest clones. Input material: memory CD8+ T cells from blood. The source of these receptors is a human donor in good health. Some clones in this sample may be carry-over from other donors' samples. CDR3s include the opening cysteine and the closing phenylalanine or tryptophan. A row's size may be missing; if present it is once, few, many or a size class.

j_call	v_call	clone_size	cdr3_aa
TRBJ2-3	TRBV6-4	-	CASSETGVTDTQYF
TRBJ2-7	TRBV28	medium-sized	CASSFPPSPDRAPYEQYF
TRBJ2-7	TRBV7-9	-	CASSSGQGFPYEQYF
TRBJ2-7	TRBV29-1	-	CSVEEAGQGSYEQYF
TRBJ2-1	TRBV2	-	CASSAVLARDNEQFF
TRBJ2-7	TRBV4-3	-	CASSQGQGGAYEQYF
TRBJ2-7	TRBV20-1	-	CSAPYHRGKRDEQYF
TRBJ2-7	TRBV29-1	-	CSVDTAYSYEQYF
TRBJ2-7	TRBV10-3	-	CAISPNDREYEQYF
TRBJ2-7	TRBV5-5	medium-sized	CASSLMGYEQYF
TRBJ2-3	TRBV3-1	-	CASSQEPPGGGRFMDTQYF
TRBJ2-1	TRBV29-1	-	CSVDSGLALGDEQFF
TRBJ2-1	TRBV28	-	CASSLAGGLYNEQFF
TRBJ2-2	TRBV29-1	-	CSVPGGGTGELFF